These T cell receptor beta chains were read from a single sample in a study of PD-1 blockade in classical Hodgkin lymphoma. Only in-frame clones appear in the TCRdb table, and some are missing; sequencing was by immunoSEQ multiplex PCR. The data contain thousands of clones, approximately 88% of them seen just once; the ten biggest clones take up approximately 0.95%. Sequencing used CD4+ T cells from blood, obtained at baseline. The receptor source for this set is a human donor with classical Hodgkin lymphoma. Each CDR3 is given with its conserved first and last residue. The order of the fields is J gene, CDR3 length, D gene, clone size, V gene, CDR3 protein, CDR3 DNA. A D gene is named only where the DNA matches it firmly. Clone size appears in some rows only: once, few, many, or a class for an expanded clone.

j_call: TRBJ2-6
cdr3_length: 16
d_call: NA
clone_size: NA
v_call: TRBV6-5
cdr3_aa: CASSYSPGPGANVLTF
cdr3_nt: TGTGCCAGCAGTTACTCGCCGGGCCCTGGGGCCAACGTCCTGACTTTC

j_call: TRBJ1-2
cdr3_length: 15
d_call: NA
clone_size: once
v_call: TRBV4-1
cdr3_aa: CASSQPTGGQSGYTF
cdr3_nt: TGCGCCAGCAGCCAACCAACCGGGGGGCAATCGGGCTACACCTTC

j_call: TRBJ1-4
cdr3_length: 15
d_call: NA
clone_size: NA
v_call: TRBV5-1
cdr3_aa: CASSLVGVANEKLFF
cdr3_nt: TGCGCCAGCAGCTTGGTGGGGGTAGCTAATGAAAAACTGTTTTTT

j_call: TRBJ1-6
cdr3_length: 14
d_call: NA
clone_size: NA
v_call: TRBV28
cdr3_aa: CASSLGQNNSPLHF
cdr3_nt: TGTGCCAGCAGTTTAGGACAGAATAATTCACCCCTCCACTTT

j_call: TRBJ1-2
cdr3_length: 14
d_call: NA
clone_size: NA
v_call: TRBV4-1
cdr3_aa: CASSQDRAKVGYTF
cdr3_nt: TGCGCCAGCAGCCAAGATAGGGCAAAGGTTGGCTACACCTTC

j_call: TRBJ1-1
cdr3_length: 14
d_call: NA
clone_size: NA
v_call: TRBV5-1
cdr3_aa: CASSLEGGKAEAFF
cdr3_nt: TGCGCCAGCAGCTTGGAGGGGGGAAAGGCTGAAGCTTTCTTT

j_call: TRBJ1-5
cdr3_length: 16
d_call: NA
clone_size: NA
v_call: TRBV6-1
cdr3_aa: CASSEVRQTYNQPQHF
cdr3_nt: TGTGCCAGCAGTGAAGTTCGCCAGACGTACAATCAGCCCCAGCATTTT

j_call: TRBJ1-1
cdr3_length: 14
d_call: NA
clone_size: NA
v_call: TRBV28
cdr3_aa: CASSLANSYTEAFF
cdr3_nt: TGTGCCAGCAGTTTGGCTAACAGCTACACTGAAGCTTTCTTT

j_call: TRBJ2-7
cdr3_length: 16
d_call: TRBD2
clone_size: NA
v_call: TRBV7-3
cdr3_aa: CASSMSGVGGIGSKYF
cdr3_nt: TGTGCCAGCAGCATGAGCGGGGTCGGAGGGATCGGGTCGAAGTACTTC

j_call: TRBJ2-3
cdr3_length: 11
d_call: NA
clone_size: NA
v_call: TRBV20-1
cdr3_aa: CSTRATDTQYF
cdr3_nt: TGCAGTACCCGGGCTACAGATACGCAGTATTTT

j_call: TRBJ1-2
cdr3_length: 17
d_call: NA
clone_size: NA
v_call: TRBV5-1
cdr3_aa: CASSLVPPESGYYGYTF
cdr3_nt: TGCGCCAGCAGCTTGGTCCCTCCCGAGTCGGGCTACTATGGCTACACCTTC

j_call: TRBJ2-1
cdr3_length: 16
d_call: TRBD2
clone_size: NA
v_call: TRBV13
cdr3_aa: CASSPQEAGGYNEQFF
cdr3_nt: TGTGCCAGCAGCCCCCAGGAGGCGGGGGGCTACAATGAGCAGTTCTTC

j_call: TRBJ2-3
cdr3_length: 16
d_call: NA
clone_size: once
v_call: TRBV7-6
cdr3_aa: CASSLVVAGAPDTQYF
cdr3_nt: TGTGCCAGCAGCTTAGTCGTGGCGGGGGCCCCAGATACGCAGTATTTT

j_call: TRBJ1-1
cdr3_length: 14
d_call: NA
clone_size: NA
v_call: TRBV18
cdr3_aa: CASSPTKQNTEAFF
cdr3_nt: TGTGCCAGCTCACCAACGAAGCAGAACACTGAAGCTTTCTTT

j_call: TRBJ2-3
cdr3_length: 14
d_call: TRBD1
clone_size: NA
v_call: TRBV5-1
cdr3_aa: CASSFGQGADTQYF
cdr3_nt: TGCGCCAGCAGTTTCGGACAGGGGGCAGATACGCAGTATTTT

j_call: TRBJ1-1
cdr3_length: 14
d_call: NA
clone_size: NA
v_call: TRBV5-1
cdr3_aa: CASSLDTGWTEAFF
cdr3_nt: TGCGCCAGCAGCTTGGATACGGGCTGGACTGAAGCTTTCTTT

j_call: TRBJ1-1
cdr3_length: 14
d_call: NA
clone_size: NA
v_call: TRBV5-1
cdr3_aa: CASSLVQGNTEAFF
cdr3_nt: TGCGCCAGCAGCTTGGTACAGGGGAACACTGAAGCTTTCTTT

j_call: TRBJ1-1
cdr3_length: 16
d_call: NA
clone_size: NA
v_call: TRBV30
cdr3_aa: CAWSGARRNLNTEAFF
cdr3_nt: TGTGCCTGGAGTGGTGCCAGGAGAAATTTGAACACTGAAGCTTTCTTT

j_call: TRBJ1-5
cdr3_length: 16
d_call: NA
clone_size: NA
v_call: TRBV2
cdr3_aa: CASSEVAGLGNQPQHF
cdr3_nt: TGTGCCAGCAGTGAAGTAGCGGGGCTTGGCAATCAGCCCCAGCATTTT

j_call: TRBJ2-2
cdr3_length: 16
d_call: NA
clone_size: NA
v_call: TRBV14
cdr3_aa: CASSQEGRGYPGELFF
cdr3_nt: TGTGCCAGCAGCCAAGAGGGACGGGGATACCCCGGGGAGCTGTTTTTT

j_call: TRBJ1-6
cdr3_length: 14
d_call: NA
clone_size: NA
v_call: TRBV28
cdr3_aa: CASSLRAANSPLHF
cdr3_nt: TGTGCCAGCAGTTTACGGGCAGCCAATTCACCCCTCCACTTT

j_call: TRBJ2-3
cdr3_length: 14
d_call: NA
clone_size: NA
v_call: TRBV10-1
cdr3_aa: CASSPGTMLDTQYF
cdr3_nt: TGCGCCAGCAGCCCCGGGACGATGCTAGATACGCAGTATTTT

j_call: TRBJ1-1
cdr3_length: 17
d_call: TRBD1
clone_size: NA
v_call: TRBV7-2
cdr3_aa: CASSLRYRRSGQHEAFF
cdr3_nt: TGTGCCAGCAGCTTAAGGTACAGAAGGTCGGGACAGCATGAAGCTTTCTTT

j_call: TRBJ2-3
cdr3_length: 13
d_call: TRBD2
clone_size: NA
v_call: TRBV7-9
cdr3_aa: CASSWRGADTQYF
cdr3_nt: TGTGCCAGCAGCTGGCGGGGGGCAGATACGCAGTATTTT

j_call: TRBJ2-3
cdr3_length: 14
d_call: NA
clone_size: once
v_call: TRBV7-9
cdr3_aa: CASRPFTQADTQYF
cdr3_nt: TGTGCCAGCAGGCCCTTCACCCAAGCAGATACGCAGTATTTT

j_call: TRBJ2-1
cdr3_length: 13
d_call: NA
clone_size: NA
v_call: TRBV5-5
cdr3_aa: CASSLQGYNEQFF
cdr3_nt: TGTGCCAGCAGCTTGCAGGGATACAATGAGCAGTTCTTC

j_call: TRBJ1-6
cdr3_length: 14
d_call: NA
clone_size: NA
v_call: TRBV7-9
cdr3_aa: CASSLESLRSPLHF
cdr3_nt: TGTGCCAGCAGCTTAGAGAGTTTACGGTCACCCCTCCACTTT

j_call: TRBJ2-2
cdr3_length: 17
d_call: NA
clone_size: NA
v_call: TRBV28
cdr3_aa: CASSLTVIHPGTGELFF
cdr3_nt: TGTGCCAGCAGTTTAACGGTCATTCACCCTGGCACCGGGGAGCTGTTTTTT

j_call: TRBJ2-1
cdr3_length: 10
d_call: NA
clone_size: NA
v_call: TRBV6-5
cdr3_aa: CASPYNEQFF
cdr3_nt: TGTGCCAGCCCGTACAATGAGCAGTTCTTC

j_call: TRBJ2-3
cdr3_length: 14
d_call: NA
clone_size: NA
v_call: TRBV5-1
cdr3_aa: CASSSARDTDTQYF
cdr3_nt: TGCGCCAGCAGCTCGGCCAGGGACACAGATACGCAGTATTTT

j_call: TRBJ2-7
cdr3_length: 14
d_call: NA
clone_size: NA
v_call: TRBV30
cdr3_aa: CAWSENRVGDEQYF
cdr3_nt: TGTGCCTGGAGTGAAAACAGGGTGGGTGACGAGCAGTACTTC

j_call: TRBJ1-3
cdr3_length: 15
d_call: NA
clone_size: NA
v_call: TRBV5-1
cdr3_aa: CASSLNGAGGNTIYF
cdr3_nt: TGCGCCAGCAGCTTGAACGGGGCGGGTGGAAACACCATATATTTT

j_call: TRBJ2-3
cdr3_length: 15
d_call: NA
clone_size: NA
v_call: TRBV6-4
cdr3_aa: CASSDRGSFTDTQYF
cdr3_nt: TGTGCCAGCAGTGACCGTGGCTCCTTCACAGATACGCAGTATTTT

j_call: TRBJ1-1
cdr3_length: 16
d_call: NA
clone_size: NA
v_call: TRBV6-5
cdr3_aa: CASSYSGPSANTEAFF
cdr3_nt: TGTGCCAGCAGTTACTCAGGGCCCTCCGCAAACACTGAAGCTTTCTTT

j_call: TRBJ2-4
cdr3_length: 10
d_call: NA
clone_size: NA
v_call: TRBV20-1
cdr3_aa: CSASRNIQYF
cdr3_nt: TGCAGTGCTTCCCGAAACATTCAGTACTTC

j_call: TRBJ2-7
cdr3_length: 15
d_call: TRBD1
clone_size: NA
v_call: TRBV11-1
cdr3_aa: CASRPPGTGSYEQYF
cdr3_nt: TGTGCCAGCAGACCACCCGGGACAGGATCCTACGAGCAGTACTTC

j_call: TRBJ2-2
cdr3_length: 14
d_call: NA
clone_size: once
v_call: TRBV7-7
cdr3_aa: CASSLFIGDGELFF
cdr3_nt: TGTGCCAGCAGCTTGTTCATTGGCGATGGGGAGCTGTTTTTT

j_call: TRBJ1-5
cdr3_length: 14
d_call: TRBD1
clone_size: few
v_call: TRBV19
cdr3_aa: CGPPTGGGNQPQHF
cdr3_nt: TGTGGGCCCCCTACAGGGGGCGGCAATCAGCCCCAGCATTTT

j_call: TRBJ2-7
cdr3_length: 12
d_call: NA
clone_size: NA
v_call: TRBV12-5
cdr3_aa: CASGLLTYEQYF
cdr3_nt: TGTGCTAGTGGTTTGCTAACTTACGAGCAGTACTTC

j_call: TRBJ2-7
cdr3_length: 15
d_call: TRBD1
clone_size: NA
v_call: TRBV5-6
cdr3_aa: CASRPRTGPNYEQYF
cdr3_nt: TGTGCCAGCAGACCGAGGACAGGGCCAAACTACGAGCAGTACTTC

j_call: TRBJ1-5
cdr3_length: 15
d_call: NA
clone_size: NA
v_call: TRBV6-6
cdr3_aa: CASSYSRYSNQPQHF
cdr3_nt: TGTGCCAGCAGTTACTCGAGATATAGCAATCAGCCCCAGCATTTT

j_call: TRBJ2-2
cdr3_length: 14
d_call: NA
clone_size: NA
v_call: TRBV11-3
cdr3_aa: CASSLDQATGELFF
cdr3_nt: TGTGCCAGCAGCTTAGACCAGGCCACCGGGGAGCTGTTTTTT

j_call: TRBJ2-2
cdr3_length: 16
d_call: NA
clone_size: NA
v_call: TRBV5-1
cdr3_aa: CASSFTGTTNTGELFF
cdr3_nt: TGCGCCAGCAGCTTCACCGGGACAACGAACACCGGGGAGCTGTTTTTT

j_call: TRBJ2-1
cdr3_length: 12
d_call: NA
clone_size: few
v_call: TRBV2
cdr3_aa: CATWSGYNEQFF
cdr3_nt: TGTGCGACTTGGAGCGGGTACAATGAGCAGTTCTTC

j_call: TRBJ1-1
cdr3_length: 12
d_call: TRBD1
clone_size: NA
v_call: TRBV30
cdr3_aa: CAWARTGGEAFF
cdr3_nt: TGTGCCTGGGCTCGAACAGGGGGCGAAGCTTTCTTT

j_call: TRBJ2-3
cdr3_length: 12
d_call: NA
clone_size: NA
v_call: TRBV6-1
cdr3_aa: CASRGSTDTQYF
cdr3_nt: TGTGCCAGCAGGGGGAGCACAGATACGCAGTATTTT